The subject of this entry is one T cell receptor beta chain. What it binds is unknown. The record originates from a study of cytomegalovirus exposure and HLA in healthy donors. As for the study in general: Previous work identified roughly 120 million unique TCR beta sequences from around 200 million T cells.

The CDR3 extends over 15 amino acids. Germline loops: CDR1 MDHEN, CDR2 SYDVKM. Trimming pared 3 bases from V and 2 bases from J, leaving 14 bases between. Primers: 60 Vbeta forward and 13 Jbeta reverse. TCRdb's table, derived via immunoSEQ multiplex PCR, lists solely in-frame clones and lacks some. Recorded for this sample: approximately 110,000 clones. Whole-study findings and limits: TCR association rates varied by HLA locus in a later analysis, with DRB1 highest and HLA-C lowest. TCR beta V- and J-gene trimming was later associated with a missense DCLRE1C variant.

The sequence came from a man between 18 and 35 years old in good health and CMV-seronegative. The source material was PBMCs. The V call is TRBV28, the J call TRBJ2-7, with D possibly TRBD1 on 5 matching bases. This chain's CDR3 is CASSFGQGNPYEQYF. The CDR3 nucleotides are TGTGCCAGCAGTTTTGGGCAGGGAAACCCCTACGAGCAGTACTTC.